These 11 T cell receptor beta chains were sequenced from one sample in a study of technical replicates of blood from a few donors. The repertoire was sequenced with immunoSEQ multiplex PCR; TCRdb's copy has only in-frame clones and lacks some. Among about 83,000 clones listed, under 95% were seen once. The sequencing sample was made of T cells isolated from PBMCs. The receptors come from a human donor in good health.

The genes are TRBV5-5 and TRBJ2-3, with 11 bases lining up with TRBD2. The CDR3 is made up of 16 amino acids. The V segment lost 2 bases and the J segment 3 bases; nucleotides outside the gene matches: 5. The germline CDR1 and CDR2 sequences are SGHKS and YYEKEE (reference sequence). CDR3 amino acids: CASSFVGLAVTDTQYF. In nucleotides, the CDR3 is TGTGCCAGCAGCTTCGTGGGACTAGCGGTAACAGATACGCAGTATTTT.

The chain combines TRBV10-3 with TRBJ2-7, with D perhaps TRBD1 (6 bases). The CDR3 is 18 amino acids. The germline V gene has CDR1 ENHRY and CDR2 SYGVKD. V lost 5 bases, J lost 2 bases, and 25 bases lay in between. The CDR3 region has the DNA TGTGCCATCAGTACGCACTCTCAAACCACAGGGTCCCCCTACGAGCAGTACTTC. It translates to CAISTHSQTTGSPYEQYF.

The chain is built from TRBV7-8 and TRBJ1-1; D is unclear. Looked up from germline, CDR1 is SGHVS and CDR2 is FQNEAQ. The CDR3 has 13 amino acids. V shed 4 bases and J shed 4 bases, with 10 bases lying between them. CDR3 sequence: CASSSRGTTEAFF. The CDR3 DNA reads TGTGCCAGCAGCTCGCGAGGAACCACTGAAGCTTTCTTT.

This chain joins TRBV29-1 and TRBJ2-7; 7 bases are shared with TRBD2. Germline CDR1 and CDR2: SQVTM and ANQGSEA. The CDR3 contains 15 residues. V gave up 4 bases and J gave up 0 bases; unmatched junction bases: 9. The CDR3 DNA sequence: TGCAGCGTTGCCCATGGGGGGGGGTCCTCCTACGAGCAGTACTTC. This gives the protein CSVAHGGGSSYEQYF.

The chain uses TRBV11-2 and TRBJ1-1, with unresolved D. This CDR3 region has 15 residues. Germline values: CDR1 SGHAT, CDR2 FQNNGV. V was shortened by 5 bases and J by 1 base, with 14 bases between the two germline ends. The CDR3 region has the DNA TGTGCCAGCAGCCCCCAACCGCGTCGGAACACTGAAGCTTTCTTT. This codes for CASSPQPRRNTEAFF.

V gene TRBV9 combines with J gene TRBJ2-3, with 10 bases matching TRBD2. CDR3 size: 19 residues. J was trimmed by 0 bases and V by 0 bases; bases with no gene match: 10. Germline CDR1 is SGDLS and CDR2 is YYNGEE. DNA for the CDR3: TGTGCCAGCAGCGTAGGAGTGAGCGGGGGGGCCCGGAGCACAGATACGCAGTATTTT. Its translation is CASSVGVSGGARSTDTQYF. Using reference TRBV9 and TRBJ2-3 for the parts outside the CDR3, the full variable domain is DSGVTQTPKHLITATGQRVTLRCSPRSGDLSVYWYQQSLDQGLQFLIQYYNGEERAKGNILERFSAQQFPDLHSELNLSSLELGDSALYFCASSVGVSGGARSTDTQYFGPGTRLTVL.

This clone was seen just once. The J gene is TRBJ1-5, the V gene TRBV2; 7 positions match TRBD1. Germline-derived CDR1 and CDR2 are SNHLY and FYNNEI. CDR3 length equals 13 residues. Losses at the gene ends were 6 bases for V and 6 bases for J; bases not matched to a gene: 5. The CDR3 region has the DNA TGTGCCAGCAGGGGACAGTCGGTTCAGCCCCAGCATTTT. It yields the protein CASRGQSVQPQHF.

V usage is TRBV2 and J usage is TRBJ1-1, with D uncertain. Per germline, CDR1 SNHLY and CDR2 FYNNEI. This CDR3 comprises 17 residues. V gave up 5 bases and J gave up 0 bases, with 19 bases separating them. The CDR3 reads CASSPPPTRSMNTEAFF. The CDR3 DNA reads TGTGCCAGCAGTCCCCCCCCCACCCGAAGCATGAACACTGAAGCTTTCTTT.

This clone was detected a few times. The chain combines TRBV4-2 with TRBJ2-7; 7 nucleotides agree with TRBD2. CDR1 LGHNA and CDR2 YNFKEQ come from the germline V gene. Germline trimming cut 6 bases from V and 6 bases from J; bases unmatched to any gene: 14. The CDR3 has 15 residues. The CDR3 DNA reads TGTGCCAGCAGTTTTTCAGGACTAGAGGGCAGCGAGCAGTACTTC. As protein: CASSFSGLEGSEQYF.

The chain has TRBV4-1 and TRBJ1-1, with D unresolved. The CDR3 is 13 residues long. Trimming took 0 bases from V and 1 from J, leaving 3 bases between them. Germline lookup yields CDR1 MGHRA and CDR2 YSYEKL. CDR3 amino acids: CASSQEANTEAFF. CDR3 coding DNA: TGCGCCAGCAGCCAAGAGGCGAACACTGAAGCTTTCTTT.

The chain carries TRBV27 and TRBJ1-5; D is unclear. The V end lost 6 bases, the J end lost 4 bases, and 13 bases lay between the germline ends. This CDR3 contains 14 residues. The germline V gene encodes CDR1 MNHEY and CDR2 SMNVEV (reference sequence). For the CDR3, the DNA is TGTGCCAGCAGCACCGGAGGGTATAATCAGCCCCAGCATTTT. Translated, it gives CASSTGGYNQPQHF.